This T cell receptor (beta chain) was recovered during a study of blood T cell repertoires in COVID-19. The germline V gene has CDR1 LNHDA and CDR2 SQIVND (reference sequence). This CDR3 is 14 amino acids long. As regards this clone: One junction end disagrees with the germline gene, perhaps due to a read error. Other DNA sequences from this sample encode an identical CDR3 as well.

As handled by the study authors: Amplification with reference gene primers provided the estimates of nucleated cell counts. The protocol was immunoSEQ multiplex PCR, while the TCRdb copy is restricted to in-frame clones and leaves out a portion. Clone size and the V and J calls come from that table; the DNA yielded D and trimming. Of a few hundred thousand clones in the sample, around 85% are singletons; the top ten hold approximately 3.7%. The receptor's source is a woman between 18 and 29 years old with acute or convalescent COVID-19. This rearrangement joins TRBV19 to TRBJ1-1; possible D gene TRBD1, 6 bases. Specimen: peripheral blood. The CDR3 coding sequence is TGTGCCAGTAGTTTAGACAGGCTGAACACTGAAGCTTTCTTT. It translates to CASSLDRLNTEAFF. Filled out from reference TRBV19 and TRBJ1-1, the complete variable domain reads DGGITQSPKYLFRKEGQNVTLSCEQNLNHDAMYWYRQDPGQGLRLIYYSQIVNDFQKGDIAEGYSVSREKKESFPLTVTSAQKNPTAFYLCASSLDRLNTEAFFGQGTRLTVV.